This TCR beta chain was captured in a study of blood T cell repertoires in COVID-19. Per the original methods: Quantification of nucleated cells was approximated via reference gene primer amplification. Generated by immunoSEQ multiplex PCR, the TCRdb table keeps only in-frame clones and is missing some. V and J calls and clone size are as listed in that table; D and trimming were resolved from the DNA. Of 250,000 to 300,000 clones in the sample, roughly nine tenths were seen once. The germline V and J ends were trimmed by 5 bases and 2 bases, with 2 bases remaining between them. The CDR3 sequence is 11 residues long. CDR1 and CDR2 from the germline V gene are SGHTA and FQGNSA.

This receptor was identified in a woman aged 25 to 39 with COVID-19, enrolled during active disease. Material for sequencing was peripheral blood. V is TRBV7-2 and J is TRBJ2-3, with D unresolved. The CDR3 region is CASSLTDTQYF. The CDR3 DNA sequence: TGTGCCAGCAGCCTCACAGATACGCAGTATTTT.